This TCR beta chain was captured by sequencing in a study of CDR3 diversity in severe acne. MiXCR, applied by TCRdb to the PCR reads, yields one record per CDR3 protein. The sample lists roughly 100,000 distinct CDR3 sequences; around 53% were seen once. There are 16 residues in the CDR3. Germline values: CDR1 MGHDK, CDR2 SYGVNS. The V gene lost 2 bases and the J gene lost 3 bases, with 16 bases spanning the gap. The source is a male donor with acne. This sequence joins TRBV25-1 and TRBJ1-2; no firm D call. The specimen was blood. The CDR3 nucleotides are TGTGCCAGCAGTGAAGAACCCTCTGGACGGTACTATGGCTACACCTTC. It translates to CASSEEPSGRYYGYTF.